The 19 T cell receptor beta chains below were found in one sample sequenced in a study of OX40 agonist ivuxolimab in advanced cancers. The protocol was immunoSEQ multiplex PCR, while the TCRdb copy is restricted to in-frame clones and leaves out a portion. The profile shows about 80,000 clones, about 92% of them singletons. The source was CD4+ or CD8+ T cells sorted from blood, collected in a trial of the OX40 agonist ivuxolimab. These TCRs come from an adult with an advanced solid tumor such as melanoma, head and neck, liver or kidney cancer.

A remark on this clone: A junction end diverges from the germline sequence, so it may reflect a read error. This rearrangement joins TRBV5-1 to TRBJ1-2; 8 nucleotides align to TRBD1. In germline, CDR1 is SGHRS, CDR2 YFSETQ. The CDR3 spans 12 residues. DNA for the CDR3: TGTGCCAGCAGGACAGGGTTGGATGGCTACACCTTC. Its protein product is CASRTGLDGYTF.

The chain uses TRBV30 and TRBJ2-2, with D maybe TRBD2 (7 bases). The V gene's germline CDR1 is GTSNPN and CDR2 SVGIG (reference sequence). V lost 3 bases and J 6 bases, leaving 26 bases between the germline ends. This CDR3 has 18 residues. CDR3 amino acids: CAWRDRGGAFLRPGELFF. The CDR3 region has the DNA TGTGCCTGGAGGGACCGTGGGGGGGCATTTTTACGGCCCGGGGAGCTGTTTTTT.

V gene TRBV11-2 combines with J gene TRBJ2-1; 10 bases are shared with TRBD2. The germline V gene has CDR1 SGHAT and CDR2 FQNNGV. The junction had 7 bases not matched to a gene; V was cut back by 4 bases and J by 7 bases. The CDR3 is made up of 15 amino acids. This CDR3 reads CASSYQAGGLNEQFF. The CDR3 DNA is TGTGCCAGCAGCTACCAAGCGGGGGGGCTTAATGAGCAGTTCTTC.

The V gene is TRBV5-1, the J gene TRBJ2-2; TRBD2 matches 7 bases. Per the germline V gene, CDR1 is SGHRS and CDR2 is YFSETQ. The V gene end was trimmed by 9 bases and the J gene end by 5 bases; junction bases not matched to a gene: 10. This CDR3 spans 14 amino acids. The CDR3: CANPAGAHTGELFF. DNA for the CDR3: TGCGCCAACCCGGCGGGAGCTCATACCGGGGAGCTGTTTTTT.

The CDR3 loop is CASSLFFGRAEAFF. The CDR3, as DNA: TGCGCCAGCAGCCTCTTCTTCGGGCGAGCTGAAGCTTTCTTT. The chain is built from TRBV4-1 and TRBJ1-1; no clear D. Germline V gives CDR1 MGHRA, CDR2 YSYEKL. The CDR3 runs to 14 residues. V lost 4 bases, J lost 6 bases, and 15 bases lay in between.

The chain employs TRBV4-1 and TRBJ2-7, with TRBD2 identical over 10 bases. CDR1 MGHRA and CDR2 YSYEKL come from the germline V gene. CDR3 size: 16 residues. With V trimmed by 4 bases and J by 3 bases, 9 bases remained unmatched. This CDR3 reads CASSRVAGGPLYEQYF. As DNA, the CDR3 is TGCGCCAGCAGCCGGGTAGCGGGGGGCCCCCTCTACGAGCAGTACTTC.

The chain employs TRBV6-1 and TRBJ1-3, with unresolved D. CDR1 and CDR2 (germline): MNHNS, SASEGT. This CDR3 has 15 amino acids. Trimming took off 0 bases at V and 0 bases at J, with 6 bases between the two ends. For the CDR3, the DNA is TGTGCCAGCAGTGAAGCTCGCGGCTCTGGAAACACCATATATTTT. Residues: CASSEARGSGNTIYF.

V is TRBV4-3 and J is TRBJ2-1; D assignment may be TRBD1 or TRBD2 (6 bases each). Germline-derived CDR1 and CDR2 are LGHNA and YSLEER. V was shortened by 1 base and J by 7 bases, with 20 bases between the two germline ends. The CDR3 runs 17 residues. Written as DNA, the CDR3 is TGCGCCAGCAGCCAAGTTATTATAGGGGGGCGGTGGAATGAGCAGTTCTTC. Its protein product is CASSQVIIGGRWNEQFF.

For this clone: Other DNA sequences of this sample code for an identical CDR3. This rearrangement joins TRBV27 to TRBJ2-7; weak D call: TRBD1 (6 bases). The CDR3 covers 13 residues. CDR1 and CDR2 from the germline V gene are MNHEY and SMNVEV (reference sequence). Trimming cost V 4 bases and J 2 bases, with 9 bases left between them. The CDR3 loop reads CASSWGQTYEQYF. Written as DNA, the CDR3 is TGTGCCAGCAGTTGGGGGCAGACCTACGAGCAGTACTTC.

V usage is TRBV2 and J usage is TRBJ1-3; D remains unclear. The ends were cut back, 7 bases at V and 2 bases at J, with 9 bases in the middle. CDR1 SNHLY and CDR2 FYNNEI come from the germline V gene. The CDR3 is made up of 13 amino acids. CDR3 nucleotide sequence: TGTGCCAGCACGGGCCTGCCTGGAAACACCATATATTTT. Translated: CASTGLPGNTIYF. Full variable domain (outside the CDR3, taken from reference TRBV2 and TRBJ1-3): EPEVTQTPSHQVTQMGQEVILRCVPISNHLYFYWYRQILGQKVEFLVSFYNNEISEKSEIFDDQFSVERPDGSNFTLKIRSTKLEDSAMYFCASTGLPGNTIYFGEGSWLTVV.

In nucleotides, the CDR3 is TGTGCCAGTACAAGGGACAGGGTTGGTATGAACACTGAAGCTTTCTTT. Translation gives CASTRDRVGMNTEAFF. This chain links TRBV19 with TRBJ1-1, with 9 bases aligning to TRBD1. Germline V gives CDR1 LNHDA, CDR2 SQIVND (reference sequence). The V gene end was trimmed by 7 bases and the J gene end by 0 bases; junction bases not matched to a gene: 9. There are 16 residues in the CDR3.

The rearrangement joins TRBV6-5 to TRBJ2-3, with 7 bases fitting TRBD1. V dropped 5 bases and J dropped 3; count of bases not matched to a gene: 5. Germline CDR1 is MNHEY and CDR2 is SVGAGI. The CDR3 sequence is 14 residues long. The CDR3 reads CASSAGGATDTQYF. As DNA, the CDR3 is TGTGCCAGCAGTGCAGGGGGAGCGACAGATACGCAGTATTTT.

V gene TRBV7-8 combines with J gene TRBJ2-2; 7 bases are a match to TRBD1. Germline trimming cut 6 bases from V and 2 bases from J; bases unmatched to any gene: 9. CDR3 length: 16 residues. The germline gives CDR1 SGHVS, CDR2 FQNEAQ. CDR3 region: CASRHRRQGNTGELFF. The DNA for the CDR3 is TGTGCCAGCAGGCACCGTCGACAGGGAAACACCGGGGAGCTGTTTTTT.

The chain is built from TRBV13 and TRBJ1-4, with D unclear. Germline CDR1 reads PRHDT; CDR2 reads FYEKMQ (reference sequence). This CDR3 spans 15 amino acids. V lost 4 bases and J lost 11, with 20 bases in between. The CDR3 DNA reads as TGTGCCAGCAGCTCCAATCCGGGAACACCGGAGAAACTGTTTTTT. This encodes CASSSNPGTPEKLFF.

This chain uses TRBV6-5 with TRBJ2-5; tentative D call: TRBD1 (5 bases). V lost 5 bases and J 5 bases, leaving 15 bases between the germline ends. The CDR3 is made up of 14 amino acids. Germline values: CDR1 MNHEY, CDR2 SVGAGI. The CDR3 reads CASSQRRAGETQYF. For the CDR3, the DNA is TGTGCCAGCAGTCAACGCAGGGCTGGCGAGACCCAGTACTTC.

CDR3: CAGVRVTGELFF. CDR3 in DNA: TGTGCAGGGGTGAGGGTCACCGGGGAGCTGTTTTTT. The V and J genes are TRBV6-1 and TRBJ2-2; D could derive from TRBD1 or TRBD2 (5 bases each). The CDR3 runs 12 residues. Germline CDR1 reads MNHNS; CDR2 reads SASEGT.

This clone was detected only once. This chain uses TRBV6-4 with TRBJ2-1; tentatively, D is TRBD1 (5 bases). The V and J ends lost 2 bases and 10 bases respectively, with 15 bases between them. CDR3 length: 14 amino acids. Germline V lookup: CDR1 MRHNA, CDR2 SNTAGT. CDR3 region: CASSDTGGLVEQFF. CDR3 nucleotide sequence: TGTGCCAGCAGTGACACAGGCGGATTAGTGGAGCAGTTCTTC.

V and J are TRBV5-1 and TRBJ1-5, with D uncertain. This CDR3 is 16 amino acids long. V was pared by 1 base and J by 1 base, with 12 bases between. Germline V lookup: CDR1 SGHRS, CDR2 YFSETQ. The CDR3 bases are TGCGCCAGCAGCTTGTCGGGTGGAGAAAGCAATCAGCCCCAGCATTTT. This gives the protein CASSLSGGESNQPQHF.

The genes are TRBV6-5 and TRBJ2-2, with 7 bases that match TRBD1. The CDR3 totals 14 residues. Unmatched junction bases numbered 1, after V lost 0 bases and J lost 6 bases. CDR1 is MNHEY and CDR2 is SVGAGI in the germline V gene. In nucleotides, the CDR3 is TGTGCCAGCAGTTACTCGACAGGGTCCGGGGAGCTGTTTTTT. As protein: CASSYSTGSGELFF.